One sample yielded the 28 T cell receptor beta chains listed below, sequenced in a study of Ad26.COV2.S vaccination and SARS-CoV-2 variants. Treatment given: around 19 received Ad26.COV2.S at low or high dose, single or two shots; 5 received placebo; per-sample allocation not given. Day 63 following the first vaccine or placebo injection was when the samples were taken. Assay: immunoSEQ multiplex PCR; the TCRdb copy retains only in-frame clones and omits some. The sample records fewer than 400,000 clones, around 89% being singletons. The sequencing used peripheral blood, collected in a trial of Ad26.COV2.S vaccine versus placebo. The receptors derive from a person aged 18 to 65 who received the Ad26.COV2.S COVID-19 vaccine or a placebo.

This clone was observed a handful of times. CDR3: CASSQERYTGRYTF. The CDR3 DNA reads TGCGCCAGCAGCCAAGAAAGGTACACAGGCCGCTACACCTTC. J is TRBJ1-2 and V is TRBV4-3; TRBD1 is a possible D gene (5 bases). This CDR3 is 14 amino acids long. Germline CDR1 LGHNA, CDR2 YSLEER. Trimming pared 0 bases from V and 9 bases from J, leaving 14 bases between.

The chain combines TRBV28 with TRBJ1-6; D remains unclear. Germline CDR1 reads MDHEN; CDR2 reads SYDVKM. This CDR3 region has 14 residues. With 4 bases removed from V and 9 bases from J, the gap between germline ends came to 13 bases. This CDR3 is CASSYPQKSSPLHF. DNA of the CDR3: TGTGCCAGCAGTTATCCGCAGAAATCTTCACCCCTCCACTTT.

The V call is TRBV3-1 (or the pseudogene TRBV3-2), the J call TRBJ2-1; D gene ambiguous. V lost 3 bases and J lost 8, with 17 bases in between. Germline CDR1 and CDR2: LGHDT and YNNKEL (reference sequence). The CDR3 runs to 15 residues. CDR3 amino acids: CASSQVRVPTHEQFF. In nucleotides, the CDR3 is TGTGCCAGCAGCCAGGTCCGGGTCCCCACACATGAGCAGTTCTTC.

V gene TRBV5-1 combines with J gene TRBJ1-2, with TRBD1 identical over 12 bases. The germline CDR1 and CDR2 sequences are SGHRS and YFSETQ. CDR3 length: 17 amino acids. V trimming: 4 bases; J trimming: 4 bases; junction bases outside the gene matches: 11. The DNA for the CDR3 is TGCGCCAGCAGCCCCCACCTAGGGACAGGGGGCGTCTATGGCTACACCTTC. Translation gives CASSPHLGTGGVYGYTF.

In DNA, the CDR3 is TGTGCCAGCTCGGTGAGGACAGGGGATACGCAGTATTTT. This codes for CASSVRTGDTQYF. The V gene is TRBV6-5, the J gene TRBJ2-3; 8 bases align to TRBD1. This CDR3 comprises 13 residues. The germline gives CDR1 MNHEY, CDR2 SVGAGI. After removal of 8 bases from V and 6 bases from J, the junction contained 7 bases not matched to a gene.

The chain is built from TRBV5-1 and TRBJ2-2, with 7 bases matching TRBD2. Trimming removed 3 bases from V and 7 bases from J; junction bases left unmatched: 9. The CDR3 runs 15 residues. Germline V gene sequence: CDR1 SGHRS, CDR2 YFSETQ. Here the CDR3 reads CASSYPTGGGGELFF. The CDR3 DNA reads as TGCGCCAGCAGCTACCCGACGGGAGGAGGCGGGGAGCTGTTTTTT.

This chain joins TRBV7-2 and TRBJ2-3; tentative D call: TRBD2 (6 bases). Germline CDR1 and CDR2: SGHTA and FQGNSA. The CDR3 loop spans 13 amino acids. The V and J ends lost 8 bases and 6 bases respectively, with 15 bases between them. CDR3 loop: CASVWGVGDTQYF. CDR3 nucleotides: TGTGCCAGCGTATGGGGGGTTGGGGATACGCAGTATTTT.

This chain uses TRBV30 with TRBJ1-2; no clear D gene. This CDR3 has 15 amino acids. V was shortened by 0 bases and J by 2 bases, with 13 bases between the two germline ends. CDR1 GTSNPN and CDR2 SVGIG come from the germline V gene (reference sequence). The chain's CDR3 is CAWSVEAALNYGYTF. Written as DNA, the CDR3 is TGTGCCTGGAGTGTAGAGGCAGCCCTAAACTATGGCTACACCTTC.

The chain recombines TRBV19 with TRBJ2-7; the D gene is possibly TRBD1 (5 bases). The V gene's germline CDR1 is LNHDA and CDR2 SQIVND (reference sequence). With 4 bases removed from V and 4 bases from J, the gap between germline ends came to 11 bases. The CDR3 spans 13 residues. DNA for the CDR3: TGTGCCAGTAGTAGAACCAGGGCTTACGAGCAGTACTTC. Translating gives CASSRTRAYEQYF.

The sample holds a few counts of this clone. V gene TRBV2 combines with J gene TRBJ1-3; D remains unclear. Germline CDR1 reads SNHLY; CDR2 reads FYNNEI. V was trimmed by 5 bases and J by 0 bases, leaving 8 bases between them. The CDR3 has 14 amino acids. CDR3 sequence: CASSRDVSGNTIYF. The CDR3 bases are TGTGCCAGCAGTAGGGATGTCTCTGGAAACACCATATATTTT. The full variable domain, its missing parts supplied by reference TRBV2 and TRBJ1-3, is EPEVTQTPSHQVTQMGQEVILRCVPISNHLYFYWYRQILGQKVEFLVSFYNNEISEKSEIFDDQFSVERPDGSNFTLKIRSTKLEDSAMYFCASSRDVSGNTIYFGEGSWLTVV.

On this clone itself: Other DNA sequences in the sample encode the same CDR3. The CDR3 sequence is CASSLLAGSYNEQFF. The CDR3 coding sequence is TGCGCCAGCAGCCTTTTAGCGGGATCCTACAATGAGCAGTTCTTC. The chain is built from TRBV5-1 and TRBJ2-1; 8 bases agree with TRBD2. The CDR3 runs to 15 residues. The trim removed 4 bases at V and 1 base at J, leaving 4 bases unmatched. Germline V gives CDR1 SGHRS, CDR2 YFSETQ. Based on the CDR3 plus reference TRBV5-1 and TRBJ2-1, the full variable domain is KAGVTQTPRYLIKTRGQQVTLSCSPISGHRSVSWYQQTPGQGLQFLFEYFSETQRNKGNFPGRFSGRQFSNSRSEMNVSTLELGDSALYLCASSLLAGSYNEQFFGPGTRLTVL.

This clone was observed a handful of times. The genes are TRBV9 and TRBJ1-1; tentatively, D is TRBD1 (5 bases). The CDR3 spans 15 residues. V was cut by 0 bases and J by 1 base, with 10 bases left in between. Germline CDR1 is SGDLS and CDR2 is YYNGEE. CDR3 nucleotides: TGTGCCAGCAGCGTAGAGGGGACCCCGAACACTGAAGCTTTCTTT. It translates to CASSVEGTPNTEAFF.

The table lists this clone with a few counts. The chain recombines TRBV4-2 with TRBJ2-7; no firm D call. Between the trimmed V and J ends, which lost 0 bases and 2 bases, there was a span of 11 bases. The CDR3 contains 15 residues. Germline V gives CDR1 LGHNA, CDR2 YNFKEQ. CDR3 nucleotides: TGTGCCAGCAGCCAAGAAGCCGCGTCAACCTACGAGCAGTACTTC. This translates into CASSQEAASTYEQYF.

The CDR3 region has the DNA TGTGCCAGCAGCCCTCCCAGCGGGAGTACAGATACGCAGTATTTT. Encoded protein: CASSPPSGSTDTQYF. The rearrangement joins TRBV28 to TRBJ2-3, with TRBD2 matching 8 bases. The CDR3 covers 15 residues. Unmatched junction bases numbered 8, after V lost 6 bases and J lost 3 bases. Germline V gene sequence: CDR1 MDHEN, CDR2 SYDVKM.

The chain couples TRBV7-6 to TRBJ2-3; no clear D. The V end was cut by 4 bases, the J end by 8 bases, with 22 bases between. The CDR3 runs 16 residues. Germline V gives CDR1 SGHVS, CDR2 FNYEAQ. The CDR3 DNA reads TGTGCCAGCAGCTCTCCCCCTGCGTCACAGATTGGTACGCAGTATTTT. Its protein product is CASSSPPASQIGTQYF. Based on the CDR3 plus reference TRBV7-6 and TRBJ2-3, the full variable domain is GAGVSQSPRYKVTKRGQDVALRCDPISGHVSLYWYRQALGQGPEFLTYFNYEAQQDKSGLPNDRFSAERPEGSISTLTIQRTEQRDSAMYRCASSSPPASQIGTQYFGPGTRLTVL.

This clone came up once. The chain joins TRBV7-2 to TRBJ2-7, with 10 bases fitting TRBD2. The CDR3 covers 16 residues. Germline CDR1 is SGHTA and CDR2 is FQGNSA. J was trimmed by 0 bases and V by 2 bases; bases with no gene match: 4. The CDR3 bases are TGTGCCAGCAGCTTAATGGCTAGCGGGAGCTCCTACGAGCAGTACTTC. Translation gives CASSLMASGSSYEQYF.

The rearrangement links TRBV5-4 to TRBJ2-3; D is ambiguous. V was trimmed by 4 bases and J by 5 bases, leaving 17 bases between them. CDR1 is SGHNT, CDR2 YYREEE, per germline (reference sequence). The CDR3 covers 15 residues. CDR3 region: CASSKPGSVKDTQYF. The CDR3 DNA is TGTGCCAGCAGCAAACCGGGCTCCGTCAAAGATACGCAGTATTTT.

As concerns this clone: At the DNA level, this CDR3 is encoded by other sequences in the same sample as well. The chain combines TRBV19 with TRBJ2-2; 11 bases are shared with TRBD1. The CDR3 covers 14 residues. Germline V lookup: CDR1 LNHDA, CDR2 SQIVND (reference sequence). The V gene end was trimmed by 5 bases and the J gene end by 6 bases; junction bases not matched to a gene: 2. CDR3 bases: TGTGCCAGTAGTCTGGACAGGGGGCCCGGGGAGCTGTTTTTT. Amino acids: CASSLDRGPGELFF.

The CDR3 spells CAIGAGGPSNEQFF. The DNA of the CDR3 is TGTGCCATAGGGGCGGGAGGCCCCTCGAATGAGCAGTTCTTC. The chain carries TRBV7-8 and TRBJ2-1, with TRBD2 matching over 8 bases. This CDR3 has 14 amino acids. V lost 10 bases and J lost 7; bases outside the gene matches: 12. Germline V gene data show CDR1 as SGHVS and CDR2 as FQNEAQ.

V and J are TRBV5-1 and TRBJ1-5, with D tentatively TRBD1 (6 bases). Germline lookup yields CDR1 SGHRS and CDR2 YFSETQ. The V end lost 0 bases, the J end lost 8 bases, and 15 bases lay between the germline ends. This CDR3 region has 15 residues. The CDR3 is CASSLEPGAGEPQHF. In DNA, the CDR3 is TGCGCCAGCAGCTTGGAGCCGGGGGCCGGGGAGCCCCAGCATTTT.

The gene calls are TRBV20-1 and TRBJ2-5; D uncertain. V was pared by 4 bases and J by 5 bases, with 5 bases between. The germline CDR1 and CDR2 sequences are DFQATT and SNEGSKA (reference sequence). This CDR3 spans 10 amino acids. CDR3 sequence: CSAIRETQYF. CDR3 nucleotide sequence: TGCAGTGCTATTAGGGAGACCCAGTACTTC.

This clone occurred once. V gene TRBV9 combines with J gene TRBJ2-1; 7 nucleotides match TRBD2. CDR3 length: 13 amino acids. Looked up from germline, CDR1 is SGDLS and CDR2 is YYNGEE. With V trimmed by 0 bases and J by 16 bases, 10 bases remained unmatched. The CDR3 sequence: CASSVGHRGSGFF. The DNA of the CDR3 is TGTGCCAGCAGCGTAGGTCATCGCGGGAGTGGTTTCTTC.

V usage is TRBV30 and J usage is TRBJ2-1; 7 bases fit TRBD2. CDR3 size: 14 residues. The ends lost 4 bases at V and 4 bases at J; junction bases unmatched: 7. The germline V gene encodes CDR1 GTSNPN and CDR2 SVGIG (reference sequence). The CDR3 coding sequence is TGTGCCTGGACCGATACGGGGGGATACAATGAGCAGTTCTTC. Translated, it gives CAWTDTGGYNEQFF.

The J gene is TRBJ2-7, the V gene TRBV18, with D possibly matching TRBD2 (7 bases). The CDR3 sequence is 14 residues long. V was pared by 3 bases and J by 5 bases, with 14 bases between. Germline CDR1 is KGHSH and CDR2 is LQKENI. CDR3 amino acids: CASSPGRDTNEQYF. Written as DNA, the CDR3 is TGTGCCAGCTCACCGGGGAGGGACACGAACGAGCAGTACTTC.

J is TRBJ2-1 and V is TRBV7-2; 12 nucleotides align to TRBD2. The CDR3 contains 15 residues. Germline CDR1 SGHTA, CDR2 FQGNSA. V was clipped by 3 bases and J by 4 bases; unmatched bases: 1. CDR3 in amino acids: CASSLGLAGYNEQFF. As DNA, the CDR3 is TGTGCCAGCAGCTTGGGACTAGCGGGTTACAATGAGCAGTTCTTC. Looking up the rest from reference TRBV7-2 and TRBJ2-1 gives the full variable domain: GAGVSQSPSNKVTEKGKDVELRCDPISGHTALYWYRQSLGQGLEFLIYFQGNSAPDKSGLPSDRFSAERTGGSVSTLTIQRTQQEDSAVYLCASSLGLAGYNEQFFGPGTRLTVL.

This clone was recorded once. This chain joins TRBV6-5 and TRBJ2-5; no firm D call. Germline-derived CDR1 and CDR2 are MNHEY and SVGAGI. This CDR3 has 13 residues. V was pared by 6 bases and J by 4 bases, with 12 bases between. The CDR3 nucleotides read TGTGCCAGCAGGACATTGTCGGGAGAGACCCAGTACTTC. Protein: CASRTLSGETQYF.

The rearrangement uses TRBV6-5 and TRBJ2-5, with 8 bases aligning to TRBD2. The CDR3 consists of 16 residues. Unmatched junction bases numbered 10, after V lost 4 bases and J lost 3 bases. Germline CDR1 reads MNHEY; CDR2 reads SVGAGI. CDR3 protein: CASSWVSGANEETQYF. The CDR3 DNA follows: TGTGCCAGCAGTTGGGTTAGCGGGGCTAATGAAGAGACCCAGTACTTC.

This rearrangement joins TRBV30 to TRBJ1-1; D is unclear. V was pared by 1 base and J by 1 base, with 10 bases between. This CDR3 region has 14 residues. Germline V lookup: CDR1 GTSNPN, CDR2 SVGIG (reference sequence). The CDR3 sequence is CAWSAGGWNTEAFF. The CDR3 DNA reads as TGTGCCTGGAGTGCCGGCGGTTGGAACACTGAAGCTTTCTTT.